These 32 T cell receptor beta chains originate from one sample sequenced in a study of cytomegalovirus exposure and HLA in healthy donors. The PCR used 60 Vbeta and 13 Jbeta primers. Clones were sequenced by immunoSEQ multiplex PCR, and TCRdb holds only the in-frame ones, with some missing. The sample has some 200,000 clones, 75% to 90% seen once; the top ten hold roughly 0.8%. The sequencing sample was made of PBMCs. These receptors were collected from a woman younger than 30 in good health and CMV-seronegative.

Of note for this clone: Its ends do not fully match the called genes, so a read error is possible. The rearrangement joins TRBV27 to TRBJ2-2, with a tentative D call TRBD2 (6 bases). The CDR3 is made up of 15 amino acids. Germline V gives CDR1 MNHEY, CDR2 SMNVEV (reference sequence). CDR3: CASSLLAGNAGELFF. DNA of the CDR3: TGTGCCAGCAGTTTATTGGCGGGGAACGCCGGGGAGCTGTTTTTT.

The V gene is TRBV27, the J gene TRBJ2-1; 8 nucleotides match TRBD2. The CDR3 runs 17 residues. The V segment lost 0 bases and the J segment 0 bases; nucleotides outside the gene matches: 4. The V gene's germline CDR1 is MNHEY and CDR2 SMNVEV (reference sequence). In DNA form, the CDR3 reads TGTGCCAGCAGTTTATCCAGGCGGGGGGCCTCCTACAATGAGCAGTTCTTC. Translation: CASSLSRRGASYNEQFF.

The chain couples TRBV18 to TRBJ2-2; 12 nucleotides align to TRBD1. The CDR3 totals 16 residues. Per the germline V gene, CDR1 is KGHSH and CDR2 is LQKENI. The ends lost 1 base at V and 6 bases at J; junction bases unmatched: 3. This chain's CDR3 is CASSPLGQGASGELFF. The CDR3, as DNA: TGTGCCAGCTCACCACTGGGACAGGGGGCGTCCGGGGAGCTGTTTTTT.

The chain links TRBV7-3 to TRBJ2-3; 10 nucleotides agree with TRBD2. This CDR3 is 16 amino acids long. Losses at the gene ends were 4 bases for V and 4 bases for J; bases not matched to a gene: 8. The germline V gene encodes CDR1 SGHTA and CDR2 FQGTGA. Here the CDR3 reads CASSSRVAGGPDTQYF. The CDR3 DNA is TGTGCCAGCAGCTCTCGAGTAGCGGGAGGTCCAGATACGCAGTATTTT.

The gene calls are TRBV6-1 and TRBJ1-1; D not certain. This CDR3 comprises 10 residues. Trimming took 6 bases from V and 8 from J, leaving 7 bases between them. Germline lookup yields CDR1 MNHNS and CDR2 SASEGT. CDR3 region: CASRLSEAFF. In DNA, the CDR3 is TGTGCCAGCAGACTTTCCGAAGCTTTCTTT.

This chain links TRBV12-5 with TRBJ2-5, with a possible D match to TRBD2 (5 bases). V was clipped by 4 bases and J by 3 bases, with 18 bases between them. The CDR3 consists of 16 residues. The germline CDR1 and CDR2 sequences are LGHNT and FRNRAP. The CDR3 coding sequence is TGTGCTAGTGGTTGGTATTTAGAAGGACTGAAAGAGACCCAGTACTTC. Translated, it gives CASGWYLEGLKETQYF.

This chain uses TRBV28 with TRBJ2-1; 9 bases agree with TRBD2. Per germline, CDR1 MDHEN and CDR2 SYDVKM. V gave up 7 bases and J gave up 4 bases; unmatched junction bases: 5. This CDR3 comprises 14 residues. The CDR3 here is CASKETSGYNEQFF. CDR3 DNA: TGTGCCAGCAAGGAGACTAGCGGTTACAATGAGCAGTTCTTC.

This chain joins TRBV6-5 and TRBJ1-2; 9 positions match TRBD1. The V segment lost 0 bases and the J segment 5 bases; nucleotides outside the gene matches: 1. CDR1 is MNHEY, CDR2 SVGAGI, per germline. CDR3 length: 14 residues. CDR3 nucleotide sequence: TGTGCCAGCAGTTACTCGGACAGGGGTTATGGCTACACCTTC. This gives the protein CASSYSDRGYGYTF.

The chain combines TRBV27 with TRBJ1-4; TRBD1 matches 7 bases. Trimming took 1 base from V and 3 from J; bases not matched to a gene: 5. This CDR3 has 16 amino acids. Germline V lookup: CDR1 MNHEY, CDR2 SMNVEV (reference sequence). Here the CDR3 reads CASSLYRGIANEKLFF. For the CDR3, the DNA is TGTGCCAGCAGTTTATACAGGGGTATAGCTAATGAAAAACTGTTTTTT.

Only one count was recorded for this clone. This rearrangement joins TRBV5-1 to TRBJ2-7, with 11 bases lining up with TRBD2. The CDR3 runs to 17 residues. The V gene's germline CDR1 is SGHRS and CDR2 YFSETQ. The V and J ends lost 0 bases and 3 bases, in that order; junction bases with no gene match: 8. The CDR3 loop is CASSLVASGGIDYEQYF. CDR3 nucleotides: TGCGCCAGCAGCTTGGTGGCTAGCGGGGGGATAGACTACGAGCAGTACTTC.

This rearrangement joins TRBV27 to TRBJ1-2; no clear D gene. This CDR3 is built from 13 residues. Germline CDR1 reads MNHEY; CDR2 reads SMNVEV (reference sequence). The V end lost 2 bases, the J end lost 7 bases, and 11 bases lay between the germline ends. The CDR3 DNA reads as TGTGCCAGCAGTTTAAACTGGGCCTCTGGCTACACCTTC. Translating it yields CASSLNWASGYTF.

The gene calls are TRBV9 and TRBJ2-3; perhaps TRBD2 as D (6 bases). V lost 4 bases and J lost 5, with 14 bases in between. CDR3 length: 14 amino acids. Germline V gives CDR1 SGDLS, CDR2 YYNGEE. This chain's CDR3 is CASSPTWGVDTQYF. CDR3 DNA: TGTGCCAGCAGCCCCACGTGGGGGGTAGATACGCAGTATTTT.

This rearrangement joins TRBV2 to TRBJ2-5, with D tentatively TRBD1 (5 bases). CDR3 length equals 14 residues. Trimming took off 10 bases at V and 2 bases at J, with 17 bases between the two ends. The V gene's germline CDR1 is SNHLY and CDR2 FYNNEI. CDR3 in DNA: TGTGCCACCTTGACCCCAGGGCGACAAGAGACCCAGTACTTC. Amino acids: CATLTPGRQETQYF.

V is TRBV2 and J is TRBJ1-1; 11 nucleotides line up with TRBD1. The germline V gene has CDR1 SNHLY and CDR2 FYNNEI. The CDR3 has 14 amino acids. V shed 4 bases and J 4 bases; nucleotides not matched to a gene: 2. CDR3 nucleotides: TGTGCCAGCAGTGGAGGGACAGGGGGCACTGAAGCTTTCTTT. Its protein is CASSGGTGGTEAFF.

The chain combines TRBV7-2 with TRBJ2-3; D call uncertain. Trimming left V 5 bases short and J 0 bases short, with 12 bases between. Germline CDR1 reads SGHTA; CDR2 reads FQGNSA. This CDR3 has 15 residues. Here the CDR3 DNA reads TGTGCCAGCAGCCCGAGTCTCCTGAGCACAGATACGCAGTATTTT. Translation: CASSPSLLSTDTQYF.

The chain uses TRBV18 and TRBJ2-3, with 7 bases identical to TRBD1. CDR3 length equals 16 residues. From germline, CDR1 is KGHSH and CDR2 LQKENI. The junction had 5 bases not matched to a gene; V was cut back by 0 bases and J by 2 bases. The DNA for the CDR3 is TGTGCCAGCTCACCACCTCGACAGGGCTTCACAGATACGCAGTATTTT. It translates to CASSPPRQGFTDTQYF.

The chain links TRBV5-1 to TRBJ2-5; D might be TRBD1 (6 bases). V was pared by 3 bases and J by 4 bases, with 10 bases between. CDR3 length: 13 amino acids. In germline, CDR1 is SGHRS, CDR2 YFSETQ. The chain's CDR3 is CASSWGPGETQYF. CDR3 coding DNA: TGCGCCAGCAGCTGGGGGCCCGGAGAGACCCAGTACTTC.

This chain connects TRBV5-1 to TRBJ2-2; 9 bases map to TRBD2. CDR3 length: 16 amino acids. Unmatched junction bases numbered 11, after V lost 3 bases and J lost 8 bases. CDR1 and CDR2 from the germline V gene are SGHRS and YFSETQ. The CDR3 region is CASSSTSGSNRGELFF. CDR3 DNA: TGCGCCAGCAGCTCCACTAGCGGGTCTAACCGGGGGGAGCTGTTTTTT.

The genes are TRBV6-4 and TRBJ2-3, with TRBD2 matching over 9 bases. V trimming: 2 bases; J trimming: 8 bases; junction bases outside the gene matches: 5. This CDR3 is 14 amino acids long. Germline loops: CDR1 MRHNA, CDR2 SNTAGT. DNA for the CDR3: TGTGCCAGCAGTGACGGAGCTAGCGGGGCTACGCAGTATTTT. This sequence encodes CASSDGASGATQYF.

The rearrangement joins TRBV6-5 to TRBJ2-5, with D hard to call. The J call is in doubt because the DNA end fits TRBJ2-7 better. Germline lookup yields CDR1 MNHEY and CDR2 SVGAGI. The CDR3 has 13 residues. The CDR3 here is CASSYGQFYEQYF. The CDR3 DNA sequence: TGTGCCAGCAGTTACGGGCAGTTCTACGAGCAGTACTTC.

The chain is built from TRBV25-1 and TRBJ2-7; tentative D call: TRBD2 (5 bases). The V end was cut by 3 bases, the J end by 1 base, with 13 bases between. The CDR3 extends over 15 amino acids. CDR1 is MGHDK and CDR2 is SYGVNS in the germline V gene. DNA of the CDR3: TGTGCCAGCAGTGACGGGGTCGGTAGATCCTACGAGCAGTACTTC. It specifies CASSDGVGRSYEQYF.

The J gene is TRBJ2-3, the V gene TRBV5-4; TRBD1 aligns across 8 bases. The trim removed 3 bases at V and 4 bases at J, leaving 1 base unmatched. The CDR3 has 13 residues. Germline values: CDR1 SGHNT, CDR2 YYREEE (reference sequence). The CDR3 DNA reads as TGTGCCAGCAGCTGGACAGGGCCAGATACGCAGTATTTT. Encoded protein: CASSWTGPDTQYF.

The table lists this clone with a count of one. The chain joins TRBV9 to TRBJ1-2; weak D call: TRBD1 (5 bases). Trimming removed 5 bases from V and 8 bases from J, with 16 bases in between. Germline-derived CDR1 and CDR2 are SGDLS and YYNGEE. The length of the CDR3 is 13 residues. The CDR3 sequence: CASRPGGLGGYTF. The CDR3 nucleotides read TGTGCCAGCAGGCCGGGGGGTCTAGGAGGCTACACCTTC.

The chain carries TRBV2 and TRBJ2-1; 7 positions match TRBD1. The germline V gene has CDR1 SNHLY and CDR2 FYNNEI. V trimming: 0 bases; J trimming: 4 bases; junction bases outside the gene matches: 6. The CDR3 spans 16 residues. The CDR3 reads CASSEAEGATYNEQFF. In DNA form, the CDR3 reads TGTGCCAGCAGTGAAGCAGAGGGGGCGACTTACAATGAGCAGTTCTTC. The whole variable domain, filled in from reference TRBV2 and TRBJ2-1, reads EPEVTQTPSHQVTQMGQEVILRCVPISNHLYFYWYRQILGQKVEFLVSFYNNEISEKSEIFDDQFSVERPDGSNFTLKIRSTKLEDSAMYFCASSEAEGATYNEQFFGPGTRLTVL.

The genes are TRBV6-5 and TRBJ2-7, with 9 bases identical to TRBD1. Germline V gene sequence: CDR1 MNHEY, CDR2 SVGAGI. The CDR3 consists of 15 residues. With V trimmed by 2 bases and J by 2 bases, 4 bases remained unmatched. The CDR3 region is CASSYAGTGTYEQYF. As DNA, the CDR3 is TGTGCCAGCAGTTACGCCGGGACAGGGACCTACGAGCAGTACTTC.

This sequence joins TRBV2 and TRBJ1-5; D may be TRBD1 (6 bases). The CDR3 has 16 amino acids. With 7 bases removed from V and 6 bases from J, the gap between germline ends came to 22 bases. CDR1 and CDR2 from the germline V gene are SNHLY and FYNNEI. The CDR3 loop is CASTSSAGDLAQPQHF. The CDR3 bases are TGTGCCAGCACGTCCTCGGCAGGGGACCTGGCTCAGCCCCAGCATTTT. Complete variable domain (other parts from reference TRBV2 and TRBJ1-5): EPEVTQTPSHQVTQMGQEVILRCVPISNHLYFYWYRQILGQKVEFLVSFYNNEISEKSEIFDDQFSVERPDGSNFTLKIRSTKLEDSAMYFCASTSSAGDLAQPQHFGDGTRLSIL.

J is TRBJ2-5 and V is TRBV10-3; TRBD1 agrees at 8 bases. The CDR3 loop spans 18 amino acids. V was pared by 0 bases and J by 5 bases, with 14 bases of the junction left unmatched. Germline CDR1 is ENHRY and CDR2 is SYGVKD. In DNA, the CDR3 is TGTGCCATCAGTGAGTCCTTATGGTTTGACAGGGGTAGGGAGACCCAGTACTTC. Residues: CAISESLWFDRGRETQYF.

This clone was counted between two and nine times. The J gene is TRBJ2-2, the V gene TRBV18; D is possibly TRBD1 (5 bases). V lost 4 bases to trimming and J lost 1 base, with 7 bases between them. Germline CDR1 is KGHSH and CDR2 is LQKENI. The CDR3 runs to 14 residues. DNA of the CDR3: TGTGCCAGCTCACAGGGGATGAACACCGGGGAGCTGTTTTTT. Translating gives CASSQGMNTGELFF.

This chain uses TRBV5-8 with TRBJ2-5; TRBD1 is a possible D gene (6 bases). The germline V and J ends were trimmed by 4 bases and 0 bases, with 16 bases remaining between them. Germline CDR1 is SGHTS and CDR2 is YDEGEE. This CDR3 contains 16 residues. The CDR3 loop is CASSIGQILNQETQYF. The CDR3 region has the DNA TGTGCCAGCAGCATTGGACAGATATTAAACCAAGAGACCCAGTACTTC.

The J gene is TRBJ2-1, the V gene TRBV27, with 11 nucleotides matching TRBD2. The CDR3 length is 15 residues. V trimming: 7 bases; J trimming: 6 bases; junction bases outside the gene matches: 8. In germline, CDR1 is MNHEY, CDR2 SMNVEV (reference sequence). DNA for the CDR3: TGTGCCAGCACCCCTTCTAGCGGGGGGACCAATGAGCAGTTCTTC. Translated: CASTPSSGGTNEQFF.

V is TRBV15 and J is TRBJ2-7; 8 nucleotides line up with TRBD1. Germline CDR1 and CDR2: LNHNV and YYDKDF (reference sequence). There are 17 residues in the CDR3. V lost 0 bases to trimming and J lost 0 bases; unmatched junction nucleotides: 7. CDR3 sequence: CATSRDSGTGGSYEQYF. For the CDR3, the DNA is TGTGCCACCAGCAGAGATTCGGGAACAGGGGGCTCCTACGAGCAGTACTTC.

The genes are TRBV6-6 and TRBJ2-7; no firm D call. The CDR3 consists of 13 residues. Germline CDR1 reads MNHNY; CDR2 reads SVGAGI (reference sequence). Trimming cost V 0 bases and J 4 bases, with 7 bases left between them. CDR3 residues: CASSYSPLYEQYF. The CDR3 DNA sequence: TGTGCCAGCAGTTACTCCCCTCTTTACGAGCAGTACTTC.